The 30 T cell receptor beta chains below all came from one sample that was sequenced in a study of blood T cell repertoires in COVID-19. Only in-frame clones appear in the TCRdb table, and some are missing; sequencing was by immunoSEQ multiplex PCR. Of 150,000 to 200,000 clones listed, around 85% are singletons. What was sequenced was peripheral blood. The source of these receptors is a woman in her fifties or sixties with acute or convalescent COVID-19.

The chain combines TRBV5-8 with TRBJ1-1; D not certain. Germline V gives CDR1 SGHTS, CDR2 YDEGEE. The CDR3 has 15 amino acids. V was pared by 4 bases and J by 1 base, with 14 bases between. The chain's CDR3 is CASSLLTPGNTEAFF. The CDR3 bases are TGTGCCAGCAGCCTCCTAACTCCAGGGAACACTGAAGCTTTCTTT.

The chain joins TRBV29-1 to TRBJ1-2, with TRBD1 as a possible D gene (5 bases). The CDR3 spans 13 residues. Germline loops: CDR1 SQVTM, CDR2 ANQGSEA. The V end lost 5 bases, the J end lost 10 bases, and 20 bases lay between the germline ends. The DNA of the CDR3 is TGCAGCGTTTTTCCTCCGGGGGAAAGATCCTACACCTTC. This sequence encodes CSVFPPGERSYTF.

This clone has just one count. V is TRBV6-5 and J is TRBJ2-2; TRBD2 matches 8 bases. This CDR3 is 13 amino acids long. V lost 6 bases and J lost 7; bases outside the gene matches: 4. Germline-derived CDR1 and CDR2 are MNHEY and SVGAGI. The CDR3 protein is CASRREVGGELFF. The CDR3 DNA reads as TGTGCCAGCAGGCGGGAGGTCGGCGGGGAGCTGTTTTTT.

This clone was seen just once. V usage is TRBV5-1 and J usage is TRBJ1-2, with 10 bases identical to TRBD1. The germline gives CDR1 SGHRS, CDR2 YFSETQ. The CDR3 spans 15 residues. With V trimmed by 3 bases and J by 8 bases, 10 bases remained unmatched. CDR3 loop: CASSWSGTGAEGYTF. The DNA of the CDR3 is TGCGCCAGCAGCTGGTCCGGGACAGGGGCTGAAGGCTACACCTTC. Supplemented by reference TRBV5-1 and TRBJ1-2, the full variable domain reads KAGVTQTPRYLIKTRGQQVTLSCSPISGHRSVSWYQQTPGQGLQFLFEYFSETQRNKGNFPGRFSGRQFSNSRSEMNVSTLELGDSALYLCASSWSGTGAEGYTFGSGTRLTVV.

This chain uses TRBV7-9 with TRBJ2-1; 7 bases match TRBD2. V shed 3 bases, J shed 6 bases, and the junction held 11 bases outside the gene matches. Per the germline V gene, CDR1 is SEHNR and CDR2 is FQNEAQ (reference sequence). The CDR3 extends over 16 amino acids. CDR3 sequence reads: CASSLPGGRGINEQFF. The CDR3, as DNA: TGTGCCAGCAGCTTGCCCGGGGGGAGAGGGATCAATGAGCAGTTCTTC.

J is TRBJ1-2 and V is TRBV14, with D possibly being TRBD1 (5 bases). V lost 1 base and J 8 bases, leaving 11 bases between the germline ends. The CDR3 sequence is 13 residues long. Germline loops: CDR1 SGHDN, CDR2 FVKESK. CDR3 DNA: TGTGCCAGCAGCCAAGTATCAGGGCTCGGCTACACCTTC. This codes for CASSQVSGLGYTF.

V and J are TRBV30 and TRBJ1-1; 10 nucleotides align to TRBD1. The CDR3 length is 15 residues. Germline V CDR1 and CDR2: GTSNPN, SVGIG (reference sequence). Unmatched junction bases numbered 9, after V lost 3 bases and J lost 5 bases. CDR3 in DNA: TGTGCCTGGAGGAGGGACAGGGGTGTTCGGACTGAAGCTTTCTTT. The encoded protein is CAWRRDRGVRTEAFF.

This clone was observed many times. The chain combines TRBV6-5 with TRBJ2-1, with D unclear. This CDR3 region has 10 residues. The ends were cut back, 6 bases at V and 7 bases at J, with 4 bases in the middle. Germline CDR1 and CDR2: MNHEY and SVGAGI. CDR3 DNA: TGTGCCAGCAGCCGGAATGAGCAGTTCTTC. This translates into CASSRNEQFF.

V is TRBV9 and J is TRBJ2-3; 10 positions match TRBD2. The CDR3 runs to 15 residues. Trimming cost V 0 bases and J 4 bases; bases outside gene matches: 2. Germline CDR1 is SGDLS and CDR2 is YYNGEE. CDR3 loop: CASSVAAGGPDTQYF. The CDR3 nucleotides are TGTGCCAGCAGCGTAGCAGCGGGAGGGCCAGATACGCAGTATTTT.

This chain joins TRBV5-5 and TRBJ1-6; D is ambiguous. V was trimmed by 2 bases and J by 7 bases, leaving 4 bases between them. The CDR3 runs 12 residues. Per germline, CDR1 SGHKS and CDR2 YYEKEE (reference sequence). Written as DNA, the CDR3 is TGTGCCAGCAGCTTTATCAATTCACCCCTCCACTTT. Protein sequence: CASSFINSPLHF. Filled out from reference TRBV5-5 and TRBJ1-6, the complete variable domain reads DAGVTQSPTHLIKTRGQQVTLRCSPISGHKSVSWYQQVLGQGPQFIFQYYEKEERGRGNFPDRFSARQFPNYSSELNVNALLLGDSALYLCASSFINSPLHFGNGTRLTVT.

This clone showed up just a few times. Other DNA sequences in the same sample also yield this CDR3. This sequence joins TRBV12-3 or TRBV12-4 and TRBJ2-7; 7 nucleotides agree with TRBD2. The CDR3 loop spans 13 amino acids. Trimming removed 5 bases from V and 2 bases from J; junction bases left unmatched: 3. CDR3 in DNA: TGTGCCAGCAGTCCGGGACTACCCTACGAGCAGTACGTC. Protein sequence: CASSPGLPYEQYV.

This chain joins TRBV10-3 and TRBJ2-5; D call uncertain. The length of the CDR3 is 13 residues. Trimming shortened V by 3 bases and J by 7 bases, and 12 bases separated the two germline ends. Germline V gives CDR1 ENHRY, CDR2 SYGVKD. CDR3 sequence: CAISDGRLATQYF. The CDR3 DNA reads TGTGCCATCAGTGATGGCAGATTAGCGACCCAGTACTTC.

V is TRBV21-1 and J is TRBJ2-7; the table names TRBD2, a call not compared with the DNA. TRBV21-1 is labeled a pseudogene. This CDR3 has 15 residues. The CDR3 spells CASSKAGGRVYEQYF. The CDR3 coding sequence is TGTGCCAGCAGCAAAGCCGGCGGGAGGGTCTACGAGCAGTACTTC.

The chain combines TRBV5-1 with TRBJ2-3, with D perhaps matching TRBD1 (6 bases). Trimming left V 0 bases short and J 10 bases short, with 9 bases between. Germline V gene data show CDR1 as SGHRS and CDR2 as YFSETQ. The CDR3 covers 12 residues. The CDR3 nucleotides read TGCGCCAGCAGCTTGGCCGAGGGGGCGCAGTATTTT. Translated, it gives CASSLAEGAQYF.

This clone was observed a handful of times. The rearrangement uses TRBV14 and TRBJ2-5, with 8 bases identical to TRBD1. With 0 bases clipped from V and 5 bases from J, the junction kept 5 bases outside the gene matches. Germline loops: CDR1 SGHDN, CDR2 FVKESK. This CDR3 contains 15 residues. The CDR3 is CASSQDRGRMETQYF. The CDR3 DNA sequence: TGTGCCAGCAGCCAAGACAGGGGGCGAATGGAGACCCAGTACTTC.

Regarding this clone: The junction departs from the called germline gene at one end, perhaps through a read error. This chain joins TRBV28 and TRBJ2-7; the D gene is possibly TRBD2 (7 bases). The length of the CDR3 is 12 residues. Germline loops: CDR1 MDHEN, CDR2 SYDVKM. CDR3 in DNA: TGTGCCAGCAGTTTACAGGGGAGGGAACCCGGCTTC. It specifies CASSLQGREPGF.

The rearrangement links TRBV9 to TRBJ2-1; TRBD2 matches 8 bases. V shed 3 bases and J 6 bases; nucleotides not matched to a gene: 2. The CDR3 totals 13 residues. Germline V gives CDR1 SGDLS, CDR2 YYNGEE. As DNA, the CDR3 is TGTGCCAGCAGCGAGGGACTAGTCAATGAGCAGTTCTTC. The encoded protein is CASSEGLVNEQFF.

The gene calls are TRBV6-5 and TRBJ2-1; D ambiguous. V was pared by 9 bases and J by 9 bases, with 15 bases between. Germline V lookup: CDR1 MNHEY, CDR2 SVGAGI. This CDR3 contains 12 residues. The CDR3 DNA reads TGTGCCAGTTTTAAATACCGAGGTGAGCAGTTCTTC. Amino acids: CASFKYRGEQFF.

This chain joins TRBV6-5 and TRBJ1-1; D might be TRBD1 (5 bases). The CDR3 has 15 residues. Deletions cut 7 bases from V and 4 bases from J, with 19 bases between. CDR1 is MNHEY and CDR2 is SVGAGI in the germline V gene. CDR3 region: CASTYGAGTRTEAFF. The CDR3 region has the DNA TGTGCCAGCACCTATGGCGCCGGGACTCGCACTGAAGCTTTCTTT.

This chain links TRBV18 with TRBJ1-2, with D possibly matching TRBD1 (6 bases). There are 17 residues in the CDR3. Looked up from germline, CDR1 is KGHSH and CDR2 is LQKENI. V dropped 3 bases and J dropped 2 bases, with 19 bases sitting between them. The CDR3 loop reads CASSPIPGQEGNYGYTF. In nucleotides, the CDR3 is TGTGCCAGCTCACCTATTCCGGGACAAGAGGGGAACTATGGCTACACCTTC.

V and J are TRBV29-1 and TRBJ2-1; D call uncertain. Germline V gives CDR1 SQVTM, CDR2 ANQGSEA. V gave up 3 bases and J gave up 0 bases, with 12 bases separating them. The CDR3 has 15 amino acids. CDR3 coding DNA: TGCAGCGTTGATGCTCCAGCGCTCTCCTACAATGAGCAGTTCTTC. Protein: CSVDAPALSYNEQFF.

Regarding this clone: Other DNA variants within this sample encode the same CDR3. The chain's CDR3 is CAISELAGTGELFF. The CDR3, as DNA: TGTGCCATCAGTGAACTAGCGGGTACTGGGGAGCTGTTTTTT. The chain combines TRBV10-3 with TRBJ2-2; 9 bases match TRBD2. The V gene's germline CDR1 is ENHRY and CDR2 SYGVKD. V lost 3 bases and J lost 8; bases outside the gene matches: 4. The CDR3 covers 14 residues.

This chain joins TRBV4-2 and TRBJ1-2, with unresolved D. Germline values: CDR1 LGHNA, CDR2 YNFKEQ. This CDR3 spans 13 amino acids. The ends were cut back, 4 bases at V and 6 bases at J, with 12 bases in the middle. The CDR3 here is CASSPLRGDGYTF. The CDR3 coding sequence is TGTGCCAGCAGCCCTCTACGCGGGGATGGCTACACCTTC.

This clone was seen a handful of times. The V call is TRBV6-2 or TRBV6-3, the J call TRBJ2-7; a weak D match, TRBD1 (6 bases). This CDR3 is 16 amino acids long. Germline loops: CDR1 MNHEY, CDR2 SVGEGT. V was shortened by 2 bases and J by 4 bases, with 18 bases between the two germline ends. The CDR3 nucleotides are TGTGCCAGCAGTTACAGGTCACAGGGCATCACGTACGAGCAGTACGTC. Protein sequence: CASSYRSQGITYEQYV.

The chain couples TRBV27 to TRBJ1-1, with D possibly matching TRBD1 (5 bases). V was trimmed by 4 bases and J by 1 base, leaving 10 bases between them. The germline V gene encodes CDR1 MNHEY and CDR2 SMNVEV (reference sequence). This CDR3 has 14 residues. CDR3 region: CASSSLDRNTEAFF. In DNA, the CDR3 is TGTGCCAGCAGTTCCTTAGACAGGAACACTGAAGCTTTCTTT.

This rearrangement joins TRBV5-8 to TRBJ1-1; D gene unclear. The germline CDR1 and CDR2 sequences are SGHTS and YDEGEE. The CDR3 sequence is 15 residues long. Trimming shortened V by 0 bases and J by 7 bases, and 16 bases separated the two germline ends. DNA of the CDR3: TGTGCCAGCAGCTTGGGGATTCGGGGTCGACTTGAAGCTTTCTTT. It encodes CASSLGIRGRLEAFF.

The chain links TRBV29-1 to TRBJ1-2; TRBD1 matches at 12 bases. Germline assignment: CDR1 SQVTM and CDR2 ANQGSEA. CDR3 length: 13 amino acids. Trimming at V came to 3 bases and at J to 6 bases, leaving 2 bases not matched to a gene. For the CDR3, the DNA is TGCAGCGTTGAGGGACAGGGGGCGCATGGCTACACCTTC. Protein product: CSVEGQGAHGYTF.

This clone was seen just once. J is TRBJ1-5 and V is TRBV11-2; a weak D match, TRBD1 (6 bases). The V and J ends lost 5 bases and 0 bases respectively, with 11 bases between them. Germline CDR1 is SGHAT and CDR2 is FQNNGV. This CDR3 is built from 15 residues. CDR3 in DNA: TGTGCCAGCAGCCCAACAGGGAATAGCAATCAGCCCCAGCATTTT. Protein sequence: CASSPTGNSNQPQHF. Together with reference TRBV11-2 and TRBJ1-5, the CDR3 gives the full variable domain: EAGVAQSPRYKIIEKRQSVAFWCNPISGHATLYWYQQILGQGPKLLIQFQNNGVVDDSQLPKDRFSAERLKGVDSTLKIQPAKLEDSAVYLCASSPTGNSNQPQHFGDGTRLSIL.

This chain uses TRBV2 with TRBJ2-6; tentative D call: TRBD1 (6 bases). Germline CDR1 is SNHLY and CDR2 is FYNNEI. V dropped 6 bases and J dropped 0 bases, with 21 bases sitting between them. CDR3 size: 19 residues. CDR3 nucleotide sequence: TGTGCCAGCAGCCCGCCCCCGGGACACGGACACTCTGGGGCCAACGTCCTGACTTTC. Its protein is CASSPPPGHGHSGANVLTF.

This chain uses TRBV30 with TRBJ1-5; D perhaps matches TRBD1 (5 bases). This CDR3 contains 17 residues. V was trimmed by 2 bases and J by 5 bases, leaving 22 bases between them. Germline assignment: CDR1 GTSNPN and CDR2 SVGIG (reference sequence). The CDR3 protein is CAWSPIGGASVDQPQHF. The CDR3 nucleotides read TGTGCCTGGAGTCCCATCGGAGGGGCATCAGTTGATCAGCCCCAGCATTTT.